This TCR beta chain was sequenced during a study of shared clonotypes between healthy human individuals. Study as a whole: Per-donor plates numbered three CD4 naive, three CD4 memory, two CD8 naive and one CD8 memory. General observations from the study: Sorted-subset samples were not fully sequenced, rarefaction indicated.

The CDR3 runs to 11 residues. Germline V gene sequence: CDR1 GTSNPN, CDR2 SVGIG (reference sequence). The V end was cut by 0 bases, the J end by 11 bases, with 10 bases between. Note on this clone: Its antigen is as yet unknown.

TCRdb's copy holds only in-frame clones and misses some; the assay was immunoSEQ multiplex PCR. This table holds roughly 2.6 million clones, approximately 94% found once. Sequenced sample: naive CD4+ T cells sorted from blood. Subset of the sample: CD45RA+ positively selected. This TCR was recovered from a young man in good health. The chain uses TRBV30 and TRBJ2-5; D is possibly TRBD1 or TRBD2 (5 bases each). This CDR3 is CAWSVGGGQYF. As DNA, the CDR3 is TGTGCCTGGAGTGTCGGTGGGGGTCAGTACTTC.